These T cell receptor beta chains were read from a single sample in a study of T cell responses to AZD1222 COVID-19 vaccine. TCRdb's copy holds only in-frame clones and misses some; the assay was immunoSEQ multiplex PCR. The repertoire holds 85,000 to 90,000 clones, with approximately 90% as singletons. This specimen consisted of peripheral blood, obtained on day 0 of AZD1222 vaccination. Receptors originate from an adult in good health. The CDR3 runs from the conserved cysteine through the conserved F or W. Each record gives: D gene, J gene, clone size, V gene, CDR3 DNA, CDR3 protein. A D gene is named only where the DNA matches it firmly. Where a row states a size, it is once, few, many or the class of an expanded clone; other rows omit it.

NA,TRBJ1-1,NA,TRBV18,TGTGCCAGCTCACCGCAGAACAGGGACACTGAAGCTTTCTTT,CASSPQNRDTEAFF
NA,TRBJ1-5,NA,TRBV25-1,TGTGCCAGCTTTCAGCCCCAGCATTTT,CASFQPQHF
NA,TRBJ1-4,NA,TRBV6-7,TGTGCCAGCAGTCAACAGGGCTCCAATGAAAAACTGTTTTTT,CASSQQGSNEKLFF
TRBD1,TRBJ1-2,NA,TRBV6-5,TGTGCCAGCACTACTTACAGGGGGAGCCCGGATGGCTACACCTTC,CASTTYRGSPDGYTF
NA,TRBJ1-2,once,TRBV6-2/TRBV6-3,TGTGCCAGCAGTTACCTCCCCGAGGGCATTAACTATGGCTACACCTTC,CASSYLPEGINYGYTF
NA,TRBJ1-1,NA,TRBV2,TGTGCCAGCAGTACGAATGTCCGAAACACTGAAGCTTTCTTT,CASSTNVRNTEAFF
NA,TRBJ1-5,NA,TRBV28,TGTGCCAGCAGAGCCCCGAGGGGGAGCAATCAGCCCCAGCATTTT,CASRAPRGSNQPQHF
NA,TRBJ1-1,NA,TRBV5-4,TGTGCCAGCAGCCCCGTGAACGTTATGAACACTGAAGCTTTCTTT,CASSPVNVMNTEAFF
NA,TRBJ2-7,NA,TRBV19,TGTGCCAGTAGTATTACCAGCGGGTTCGACGAGCAGTACTTC,CASSITSGFDEQYF
TRBD1,TRBJ1-2,NA,TRBV3-1/TRBV3-2,TGTGCCAGCAGCCAAGTCGGGACAGCGCCTCCGATATGGAAAGGCTACACCTTC,CASSQVGTAPPIWKGYTF
NA,TRBJ1-5,NA,TRBV10-1,TGCGCCAGCCGACCAGAGTCAAGCAATCAGCCCCAGCATTTT,CASRPESSNQPQHF
NA,TRBJ1-4,few,TRBV6-1,TGTGCCAGCAGTGGGGGGCGTCACACAACTAATGAAAAACTGTTTTTT,CASSGGRHTTNEKLFF
TRBD1,TRBJ1-2,NA,TRBV30,TGTGCCTGGGACAGGGGCGGCTATGGCTACACCTTC,CAWDRGGYGYTF
NA,TRBJ1-5,NA,TRBV30,TGTGCCTGGGGCGACAGCTATGGTCAGCCCCAGCATTTT,CAWGDSYGQPQHF
TRBD1,TRBJ1-1,NA,TRBV13,TGTGCCAGCAGCCGAGGCGTGGGACAGGGGGCTTCTGAAGCTTTCTTT,CASSRGVGQGASEAFF
NA,TRBJ1-1,NA,TRBV18,TGTGCCAGCTCAGACAGCGGTAGGAGTACTGAAGCTTTCTTT,CASSDSGRSTEAFF
NA,TRBJ2-7,NA,TRBV5-1,TGCGCCAGCAGCTTGGATCCCTCCTACGAGCAGTACTTC,CASSLDPSYEQYF
TRBD2,TRBJ2-1,NA,TRBV5-8,TGTGCCAGCAGACTAGCGGGGATGGCTCGGCAGTTCTTC,CASRLAGMARQFF
TRBD1,TRBJ1-6,NA,TRBV30,TGTGCCTGGAGTAGACAGGGGGATTCACCCCTCCACTTT,CAWSRQGDSPLHF
TRBD1,TRBJ2-1,NA,TRBV12-5,TGTGCTAGTGGTTGGGACAGGGAGGTTGAGCAGTTCTTC,CASGWDREVEQFF
TRBD1,TRBJ1-1,NA,TRBV7-9,TGTGCCAGCAGCTTGACAGGGGTGAACACTGAAGCTTTCTTT,CASSLTGVNTEAFF